This T cell receptor beta chain was captured in a study of control samples from healthy donors and cancer patients. Profiled with immunoSEQ multiplex PCR; TCRdb holds only in-frame clones, not every one. The table records around 74,000 clones, approximately 92% of them present only once. This CDR3 contains 15 residues. Looked up from germline, CDR1 is SGHNT and CDR2 is YENEEA. Turning to this clone: The junction does not match germline at one end; this may be a read error.

The TCR comes from a woman aged 60-75 years in good health. Sequenced sample: blood. V is TRBV11-3 and J is TRBJ1-5; D not resolved. The CDR3 loop reads CASSLRFLSNQPRHF. Here the CDR3 DNA reads TGTGCCAGCAGCTTAAGGTTTCTTAGCAATCAGCCCCGGCATTTT. Full variable domain (missing parts from reference TRBV11-3 and TRBJ1-5): EAGVVQSPRYKIIEKKQPVAFWCNPISGHNTLYWYLQNLGQGPELLIRYENEEAVDDSQLPKDRFSAERLKGVDSTLKIQPAELGDSAVYLCASSLRFLSNQPRHFGDGTRLSIL.